Listed below are T cell receptor beta chains from one sample, sequenced in a study of neoadjuvant nivolumab and ipilimumab in lung cancer. Clones were read by immunoSEQ multiplex PCR, and TCRdb kept only the in-frame ones, dropping some. The sample has about 26,000 clones, 82% seen once. The specimen comprised tumor tissue, sampled after neoadjuvant nivolumab, alone or with ipilimumab, at or shortly before surgery. The receptors shown here come from an adult with non-small cell lung cancer. CDR3s include the opening cysteine and the closing phenylalanine or tryptophan. Clone sizes are given selectively: once, few, many, or a class where the clone is expanded.

NA TRBV18 CASSLNPPVSGNTIYF
NA TRBV19 CASSILLGGYSNQPQHF
NA TRBV29-1 CSGTHTIYGYTF
NA TRBV5-1 CASMEETAKNIQYF
few TRBV11-3 CASSEPSGSGNTEAFF
NA TRBV27 CASSTGAFGQFF
NA TRBV29-1 CSQLVGAGDTQYF
NA TRBV12-5 CASGLSGSGDEQFF
once TRBV11-2 CASSRDRGGEKLFF
NA TRBV9 CASSSGLYTEAFF
NA TRBV6-5 CASSMGAEQFF
few TRBV5-1 CASSLFPSGYNEQFF
NA TRBV6-5 CASGYPRATDTQYF
NA TRBV18 CASSNGALGPQYF
NA TRBV5-1 CASSSGGRGLTEAFF
once TRBV5-3 CARSSVTSGEETQYF
NA TRBV13 CASSLGGRRGNTEAFF
NA TRBV11-2 CASSLEIAGNHEQYF
NA TRBV30 CAWSVGGTGNYGYTF
NA TRBV19 CASSTSLVGGAFYGYTF
NA TRBV19 CASSIDHQLRTQYF
NA TRBV30 CAWRLTGGSGYTF
NA TRBV5-4 CASSHGAGAKLNQPQHF
few TRBV7-9 CASSSDADTQYF
NA TRBV11-3 CASSLGGNTEAFF
few TRBV7-2 CASSPRDRANNEKLFF
NA TRBV30 CAWSVGYLNTGELFF
NA TRBV10-2 CASGGDAAGTEAFF
NA TRBV2 CAIQRSGELFF